The clone carrying this T cell receptor (beta chain) was recorded a few times. Its antigen is still unknown. Germline V gene sequence: CDR1 MNHNY, CDR2 SVGAGI (reference sequence). V lost 2 bases, J lost 6 bases, and 11 bases lay in between. The CDR3 length is 14 residues. The data were taken from a study of early T cells in non-severe SARS-CoV-2 infection. On the study more broadly: Chains stayed unpaired after sequencing of bulk RNA from unsorted whole blood. Study-level results: Private and CD4 specificities were missed by VDJdb matching, skewed to anti-spike CD8.

The protocol attached unique molecular identifiers to individual cDNA molecules. TCRdb re-called the 5' RACE reads through MiXCR, storing one row per CDR3 protein. The sample has 15,000 to 20,000 distinct CDR3 sequences; about 5% are singletons. Sequencing was done on a sample of whole blood. V and J are TRBV6-6 and TRBJ1-5; D perhaps matches TRBD1 (5 bases). The origin of this receptor is an adult who was a healthcare worker with PCR-confirmed SARS-CoV-2 infection or an uninfected control (not recorded which). CDR3 sequence (DNA): TGTGCCAGCAGTTACGGGGCCTCCCCTCAGCCCCAGCATTTT. Translation: CASSYGASPQPQHF.